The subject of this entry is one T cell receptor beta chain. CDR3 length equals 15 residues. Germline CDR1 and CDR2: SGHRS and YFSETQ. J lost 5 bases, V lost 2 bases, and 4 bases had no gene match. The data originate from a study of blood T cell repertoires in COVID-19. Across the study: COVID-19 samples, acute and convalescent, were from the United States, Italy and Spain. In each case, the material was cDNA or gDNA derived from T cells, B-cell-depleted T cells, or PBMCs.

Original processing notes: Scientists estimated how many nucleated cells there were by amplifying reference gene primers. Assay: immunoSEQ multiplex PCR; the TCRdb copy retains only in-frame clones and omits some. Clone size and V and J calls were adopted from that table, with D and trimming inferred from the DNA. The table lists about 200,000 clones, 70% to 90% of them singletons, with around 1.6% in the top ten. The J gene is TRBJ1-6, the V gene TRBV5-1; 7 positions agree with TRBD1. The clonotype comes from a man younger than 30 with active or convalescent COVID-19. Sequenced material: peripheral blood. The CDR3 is CASSFRDRDNSPLHF. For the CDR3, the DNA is TGCGCCAGCAGCTTTCGGGACAGAGATAATTCACCCCTCCACTTT.